These 5 T cell receptor beta chains came from one sample sequenced in a study of patients and donors after allogeneic stem cell transplantation. TCRdb recomputed calls from the RT-PCR reads with MiXCR, one row per CDR3 protein. The table records 150,000 to 200,000 distinct CDR3 sequences, approximately 25% of them present only once. Sequenced input: blood, either unsorted or a sorted T cell fraction (not recorded which). These receptors were collected from a human donor who was either an allogeneic HSCT recipient or a stem cell or donor lymphocyte infusion donor (not recorded which). It is not recorded whose cells these are; they may come from a transplant donor.

There are a few counts of this clonotype. This chain's CDR3 is CASSADRGSYEQYF. CDR3 DNA sequence: TGTGCCAGCAGCGCTGACAGGGGTTCCTACGAGCAGTACTTC. The chain combines TRBV9 with TRBJ2-7; 8 bases line up with TRBD1. The CDR3 runs to 14 residues. J gave up 1 base and V 3 bases, and 3 bases lay outside the gene matches. Germline V gene lookup returns CDR1 SGDLS and CDR2 YYNGEE.

This sequence joins TRBV20-1 and TRBJ2-7; TRBD2 matches 8 bases. The CDR3 totals 14 residues. The germline V gene encodes CDR1 DFQATT and CDR2 SNEGSKA (reference sequence). V was clipped by 6 bases and J by 0 bases; unmatched bases: 7. The CDR3 DNA sequence: TGCAGTGCAGGGGTAGCGGGGAGCTCCTACGAGCAGTACTTC. Protein sequence: CSAGVAGSSYEQYF.

This clonotype came up a few times. This chain links TRBV13 with TRBJ1-3; D not resolved. CDR1 is PRHDT and CDR2 is FYEKMQ in the germline V gene (reference sequence). This CDR3 spans 14 amino acids. Trimming shortened V by 0 bases and J by 4 bases, and 7 bases separated the two germline ends. This CDR3 reads CASSLGVDGNTIYF. In nucleotides, the CDR3 is TGTGCCAGCAGCTTAGGGGTAGACGGAAACACCATATATTTT.

This clonotype has just a few counts. The chain has TRBV30 and TRBJ1-1, with a tentative D call TRBD1 (6 bases). The V gene lost 7 bases and the J gene lost 10 bases, with 19 bases spanning the gap. The CDR3 consists of 12 residues. Germline V CDR1 and CDR2: GTSNPN, SVGIG (reference sequence). The chain's CDR3 is CASNLGGAAAFF. The CDR3 bases are TGTGCCTCTAACCTAGGGGGTGCAGCAGCTTTCTTT.

The chain is built from TRBV18 and TRBJ2-3, with a possible D match to TRBD1 (6 bases). There are 16 residues in the CDR3. V lost 3 bases and J lost 0, with 13 bases in between. The germline V gene encodes CDR1 KGHSH and CDR2 LQKENI. DNA of the CDR3: TGTGCCAGCTCACCCCCCGGACAGTCCAGCACAGATACGCAGTATTTT. Protein product: CASSPPGQSSTDTQYF.